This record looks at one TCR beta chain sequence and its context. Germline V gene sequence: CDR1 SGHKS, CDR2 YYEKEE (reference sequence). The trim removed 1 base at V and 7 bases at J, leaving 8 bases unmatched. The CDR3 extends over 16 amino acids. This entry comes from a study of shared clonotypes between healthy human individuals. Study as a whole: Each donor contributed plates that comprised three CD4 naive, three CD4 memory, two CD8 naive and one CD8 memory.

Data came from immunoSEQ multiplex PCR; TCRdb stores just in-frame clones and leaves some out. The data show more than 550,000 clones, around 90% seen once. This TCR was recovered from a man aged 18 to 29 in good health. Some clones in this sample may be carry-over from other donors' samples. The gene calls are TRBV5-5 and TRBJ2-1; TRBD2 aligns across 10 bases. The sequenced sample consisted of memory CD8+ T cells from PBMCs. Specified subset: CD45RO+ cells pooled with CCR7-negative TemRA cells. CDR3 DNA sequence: TGTGCCAGCAGCTTGCCTAGCGGGAGTATATCGAATGAGCAGTTCTTC. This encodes CASSLPSGSISNEQFF.